This T cell receptor (beta chain) was identified during a study of cytomegalovirus exposure and HLA in healthy donors. Looking at the study overall: Per a later analysis, the approximately 690 first-cohort and some 110 validation repertoires shared one platform. The study, taken as a whole, reports: In vitro checks showed that a few CMV-associated chains really do target CMV antigens. The tendency of first-cohort TCR clusters to co-occur in the 100 to 150 validation repertoires emerged from a later analysis. High sensitivity and specificity were reportedly achieved when the classifier diagnosed cytomegalovirus status.

A note on this clone: Its target is unknown.

Some clones are missing from TCRdb's copy, which holds only in-frame ones; the method was immunoSEQ multiplex PCR. This sample has around 150,000 clones, with about 88% found just once. The V gene's germline CDR1 is SEHNR and CDR2 FQNEAQ (reference sequence). The CDR3 totals 16 residues. Trimming cost V 5 bases and J 5 bases; bases outside gene matches: 15. The receptor's source is a woman aged 18 to 35 in good health and CMV-seronegative. Sequenced sample: PBMCs. The gene calls are TRBV7-9 and TRBJ2-7; TRBD1 agrees at 7 bases. The CDR3 sequence is CASSQAEGAHRHEQYF. DNA of the CDR3: TGTGCCAGCAGCCAGGCAGAGGGGGCACATCGCCACGAGCAGTACTTC. Looking up the rest from reference TRBV7-9 and TRBJ2-7 gives the full variable domain: DTGVSQNPRHKITKRGQNVTFRCDPISEHNRLYWYRQTLGQGPEFLTYFQNEAQLEKSRLLSDRFSAERPKGSFSTLEIQRTEQGDSAMYLCASSQAEGAHRHEQYFGPGTRLTVT.